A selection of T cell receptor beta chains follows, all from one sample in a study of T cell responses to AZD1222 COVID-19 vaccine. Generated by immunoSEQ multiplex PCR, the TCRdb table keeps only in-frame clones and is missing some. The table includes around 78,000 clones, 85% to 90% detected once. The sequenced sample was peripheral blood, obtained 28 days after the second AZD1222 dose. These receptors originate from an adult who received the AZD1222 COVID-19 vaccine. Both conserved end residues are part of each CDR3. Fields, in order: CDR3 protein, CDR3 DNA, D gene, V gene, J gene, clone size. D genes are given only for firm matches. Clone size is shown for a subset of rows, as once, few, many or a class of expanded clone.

CDR3 protein: CASSPSYEQYF
CDR3 DNA: TGTGCCAGCAGTCCCTCCTACGAGCAGTACTTC
D gene: NA
V gene: TRBV2
J gene: TRBJ2-7
clone size: few

CDR3 protein: CATSDGGQGQPNEKLFF
CDR3 DNA: TGTGCCACCAGTGATGGGGGACAGGGACAGCCGAATGAAAAACTGTTTTTT
D gene: TRBD1
V gene: TRBV24-1
J gene: TRBJ1-4
clone size: NA

CDR3 protein: CASSTPGTGGDGYTF
CDR3 DNA: TGTGCCAGCAGTACGCCCGGGACAGGGGGAGATGGCTACACCTTC
D gene: TRBD1
V gene: TRBV6-5
J gene: TRBJ1-2
clone size: NA

CDR3 protein: CASKGRRDLYEQYF
CDR3 DNA: TGCGCCAGCAAGGGAAGGCGGGATCTCTACGAGCAGTACTTC
D gene: NA
V gene: TRBV10-1
J gene: TRBJ2-7
clone size: NA

CDR3 protein: CASSYLVSGNGYTF
CDR3 DNA: TGTGCCAGCAGTTACCTTGTATCAGGGAATGGCTACACCTTC
D gene: NA
V gene: TRBV6-2/TRBV6-3
J gene: TRBJ1-2
clone size: once

CDR3 protein: CAWSAELRGNTIYF
CDR3 DNA: TGTGCCTGGAGTGCCGAGCTTAGGGGAAACACCATATATTTT
D gene: NA
V gene: TRBV30
J gene: TRBJ1-3
clone size: NA

CDR3 protein: CASSSPSYEQYF
CDR3 DNA: TGTGCCAGCAGTTCCCCCTCCTACGAGCAGTACTTC
D gene: NA
V gene: TRBV12-3/TRBV12-4
J gene: TRBJ2-7
clone size: NA

CDR3 protein: CASSSDRGLYEQYF
CDR3 DNA: TGTGCCAGCAGCTCCGACAGGGGGCTCTACGAGCAGTACTTC
D gene: TRBD1
V gene: TRBV7-2
J gene: TRBJ2-7
clone size: once

CDR3 protein: CASTPRGAGNTGELFF
CDR3 DNA: TGTGCCAGCACCCCTAGGGGAGCGGGGAACACCGGGGAGCTGTTTTTT
D gene: NA
V gene: TRBV6-2/TRBV6-3
J gene: TRBJ2-2
clone size: NA

CDR3 protein: CASSTWSTTNEKLFF
CDR3 DNA: TGTGCCAGTAGTACCTGGAGTACAACTAATGAAAAACTGTTTTTT
D gene: NA
V gene: TRBV19
J gene: TRBJ1-4
clone size: once

CDR3 protein: CASSQTLGREYTDTQYF
CDR3 DNA: TGCGCCAGCAGCCAAACCCTCGGGCGGGAATACACAGATACGCAGTATTTT
D gene: NA
V gene: TRBV4-1
J gene: TRBJ2-3
clone size: once

CDR3 protein: CASSQYRSSPLHF
CDR3 DNA: TGTGCCAGCAGTCAGTACAGGAGTTCACCCCTCCACTTT
D gene: NA
V gene: TRBV12-3/TRBV12-4
J gene: TRBJ1-6
clone size: NA

CDR3 protein: CASSIVGNLEKLFF
CDR3 DNA: TGTGCCAGTAGTATAGTAGGGAATTTGGAGAAACTGTTTTTT
D gene: NA
V gene: TRBV19
J gene: TRBJ1-4
clone size: NA

CDR3 protein: CASSLTGVENTIYF
CDR3 DNA: TGTGCCAGCAGCTTGACAGGGGTGGAAAACACCATATATTTT
D gene: TRBD1
V gene: TRBV5-4
J gene: TRBJ1-3
clone size: NA

CDR3 protein: CASSLGAGYGNTIYF
CDR3 DNA: TGTGCCAGCAGTTTAGGGGCAGGGTATGGAAACACCATATATTTT
D gene: NA
V gene: TRBV28
J gene: TRBJ1-3
clone size: once

CDR3 protein: CASSLSWVVGEQFF
CDR3 DNA: TGTGCCAGCAGCTTATCGTGGGTGGTCGGTGAGCAGTTCTTC
D gene: NA
V gene: TRBV7-3
J gene: TRBJ2-1
clone size: NA

CDR3 protein: CASSEGILSATEAFF
CDR3 DNA: TGTGCCAGCAGTGAAGGTATCCTAAGTGCCACTGAAGCTTTCTTT
D gene: NA
V gene: TRBV2
J gene: TRBJ1-1
clone size: once

CDR3 protein: CASRSTGGGGYTF
CDR3 DNA: TGTGCCAGCAGGTCTACAGGGGGCGGTGGCTACACCTTC
D gene: TRBD1
V gene: TRBV6-5
J gene: TRBJ1-2
clone size: NA

CDR3 protein: CASLRGSSTGELFF
CDR3 DNA: TGTGCCAGCCTAAGGGGGTCCAGCACCGGGGAGCTGTTTTTT
D gene: NA
V gene: TRBV19
J gene: TRBJ2-2
clone size: once

CDR3 protein: CAISESYRRSGELFF
CDR3 DNA: TGTGCCATCAGTGAGTCGTACCGGAGGTCCGGGGAGCTGTTTTTT
D gene: NA
V gene: TRBV10-3
J gene: TRBJ2-2
clone size: few

CDR3 protein: CASSSISGGDGNTIYF
CDR3 DNA: TGTGCCAGCAGCTCCATCTCAGGGGGCGACGGAAACACCATATATTTT
D gene: TRBD1
V gene: TRBV5-6
J gene: TRBJ1-3
clone size: NA

CDR3 protein: CATSDGGQGTQPQHF
CDR3 DNA: TGTGCCACCAGTGACGGTGGACAGGGGACTCAGCCCCAGCATTTT
D gene: TRBD1
V gene: TRBV24-1
J gene: TRBJ1-5
clone size: few

CDR3 protein: CASRPDRGSHQPQHF
CDR3 DNA: TGTGCCAGCCGGCCAGACCGAGGATCTCATCAGCCCCAGCATTTT
D gene: NA
V gene: TRBV28
J gene: TRBJ1-5
clone size: once

CDR3 protein: CASSLREGNIQYF
CDR3 DNA: TGTGCCAGTAGCCTTAGAGAGGGCAACATTCAGTACTTC
D gene: NA
V gene: TRBV19
J gene: TRBJ2-4
clone size: NA

CDR3 protein: CASSAGSNSNQPQHF
CDR3 DNA: TGTGCCAGCAGCGCGGGATCTAATAGCAATCAGCCCCAGCATTTT
D gene: NA
V gene: TRBV6-5
J gene: TRBJ1-5
clone size: NA

CDR3 protein: CASSLAGRSNQPQHF
CDR3 DNA: TGCGCCAGCAGCTTGGCCGGCAGATCCAATCAGCCCCAGCATTTT
D gene: NA
V gene: TRBV5-1
J gene: TRBJ1-5
clone size: NA

CDR3 protein: CASSRQGVLYEQYF
CDR3 DNA: TGTGCCAGTAGTCGACAGGGGGTCCTCTACGAGCAGTACTTC
D gene: TRBD1
V gene: TRBV19
J gene: TRBJ2-7
clone size: NA

CDR3 protein: CASSFQAGGQPQHF
CDR3 DNA: TGTGCCAGCAGCTTTCAAGCAGGGGGTCAGCCCCAGCATTTT
D gene: TRBD1
V gene: TRBV6-5
J gene: TRBJ1-5
clone size: NA

CDR3 protein: CASSLMGEAFF
CDR3 DNA: TGTGCCAGCAGCTTGATGGGGGAAGCTTTCTTT
D gene: NA
V gene: TRBV5-6
J gene: TRBJ1-1
clone size: NA

CDR3 protein: CSVMGQGGYEQYF
CDR3 DNA: TGCAGCGTTATGGGACAGGGTGGCTACGAGCAGTACTTC
D gene: TRBD1
V gene: TRBV29-1
J gene: TRBJ2-7
clone size: NA

CDR3 protein: CASSLGIAGHENTIYF
CDR3 DNA: TGTGCCAGCAGTCTAGGGATAGCAGGGCACGAAAACACCATATATTTT
D gene: NA
V gene: TRBV28
J gene: TRBJ1-3
clone size: NA

CDR3 protein: CASSYRGDEQYF
CDR3 DNA: TGTGCCAGCAGTTATAGAGGGGACGAGCAGTACTTC
D gene: NA
V gene: TRBV6-2/TRBV6-3
J gene: TRBJ2-7
clone size: NA

CDR3 protein: CSVGGGLPNANTGELFF
CDR3 DNA: TGCAGCGTTGGAGGTGGTCTTCCAAACGCGAACACCGGGGAGCTGTTTTTT
D gene: NA
V gene: TRBV29-1
J gene: TRBJ2-2
clone size: NA

CDR3 protein: CATGPGGRHTEAFF
CDR3 DNA: TGTGCCACGGGGCCGGGGGGAAGGCACACTGAAGCTTTCTTT
D gene: NA
V gene: TRBV6-6
J gene: TRBJ1-1
clone size: NA

CDR3 protein: CASSATGGSGANVLTF
CDR3 DNA: TGTGCCAGCAGCGCCACCGGGGGCTCTGGGGCCAACGTCCTGACTTTC
D gene: NA
V gene: TRBV5-4
J gene: TRBJ2-6
clone size: NA

CDR3 protein: CASSQGGSTNTDTQYF
CDR3 DNA: TGCGCCAGCAGCCAAGGCGGGAGTACTAACACAGATACGCAGTATTTT
D gene: TRBD2
V gene: TRBV4-3
J gene: TRBJ2-3
clone size: NA

CDR3 protein: CASSLWSGGALETDTQYF
CDR3 DNA: TGTGCCAGCAGTTTATGGAGCGGGGGGGCGCTGGAGACAGATACGCAGTATTTT
D gene: TRBD2
V gene: TRBV28
J gene: TRBJ2-3
clone size: NA

CDR3 protein: CAISEFPRWGNTEAFF
CDR3 DNA: TGTGCCATCAGTGAGTTCCCCAGGTGGGGGAACACTGAAGCTTTCTTT
D gene: NA
V gene: TRBV10-3
J gene: TRBJ1-1
clone size: NA

CDR3 protein: CSVEVGQSGNTIYF
CDR3 DNA: TGCAGCGTTGAAGTAGGACAGTCTGGAAACACCATATATTTT
D gene: NA
V gene: TRBV29-1
J gene: TRBJ1-3
clone size: NA

CDR3 protein: CASSPQAGGTDTQYF
CDR3 DNA: TGCGCCAGCAGCCCCCAGGCAGGGGGCACAGATACGCAGTATTTT
D gene: NA
V gene: TRBV5-1
J gene: TRBJ2-3
clone size: NA

CDR3 protein: CASSLGTGIYGYTF
CDR3 DNA: TGTGCCAGCAGCCTAGGGACAGGGATCTATGGCTACACCTTC
D gene: TRBD1
V gene: TRBV4-2
J gene: TRBJ1-2
clone size: NA

CDR3 protein: CASSLREGAEAFF
CDR3 DNA: TGTGCCAGCAGTTTAAGGGAAGGGGCTGAAGCTTTCTTT
D gene: NA
V gene: TRBV12-3/TRBV12-4
J gene: TRBJ1-1
clone size: once

CDR3 protein: CASSHLAGAYEQYF
CDR3 DNA: TGTGCCAGCAGTCATCTAGCGGGGGCCTACGAGCAGTACTTC
D gene: TRBD2
V gene: TRBV28
J gene: TRBJ2-7
clone size: NA

CDR3 protein: CASSLPGRPEAFF
CDR3 DNA: TGTGCCAGCAGCTTGCCAGGCCGCCCTGAAGCTTTCTTT
D gene: NA
V gene: TRBV7-8
J gene: TRBJ1-1
clone size: NA

CDR3 protein: CASSNRPSYNREQSGNEKLFF
CDR3 DNA: TGTGCCAGCAGCAACCGCCCTTCGTACAACAGGGAACAATCCGGTAATGAAAAACTGTTTTTT
D gene: NA
V gene: TRBV6-2/TRBV6-3
J gene: TRBJ1-4
clone size: NA

CDR3 protein: CASSRGGAMGEKLFF
CDR3 DNA: TGCGCCAGCAGCCGCGGGGGGGCCATGGGGGAAAAACTGTTTTTT
D gene: NA
V gene: TRBV4-3
J gene: TRBJ1-4
clone size: NA

CDR3 protein: CASSPIRGTEAFF
CDR3 DNA: TGTGCCAGCAGTCCAATCAGGGGCACTGAAGCTTTCTTT
D gene: NA
V gene: TRBV12-3/TRBV12-4
J gene: TRBJ1-1
clone size: NA

CDR3 protein: CASSQAALNTEAFF
CDR3 DNA: TGTGCCAGCAGCCAAGCAGCCTTGAACACTGAAGCTTTCTTT
D gene: NA
V gene: TRBV14
J gene: TRBJ1-1
clone size: NA

CDR3 protein: CAWSVGAGGLDEQYF
CDR3 DNA: TGTGCCTGGAGTGTTGGAGCGGGGGGGCTCGACGAGCAGTACTTC
D gene: TRBD2
V gene: TRBV30
J gene: TRBJ2-7
clone size: once

CDR3 protein: CASTLRRTNYGYTF
CDR3 DNA: TGTGCCAGCACCCTAAGGCGGACTAACTATGGCTACACCTTC
D gene: NA
V gene: TRBV6-5
J gene: TRBJ1-2
clone size: NA

CDR3 protein: CASSQDGAGSDGYTF
CDR3 DNA: TGTGCCAGCAGCCAAGATGGGGCAGGGTCGGATGGCTACACCTTC
D gene: NA
V gene: TRBV4-2
J gene: TRBJ1-2
clone size: NA

CDR3 protein: CASSQQGTRNNEQFF
CDR3 DNA: TGTGCCAGCAGCCAGCAGGGGACAAGAAACAATGAGCAGTTCTTC
D gene: NA
V gene: TRBV6-5
J gene: TRBJ2-1
clone size: NA

CDR3 protein: CASSLSIDTSYEQYF
CDR3 DNA: TGTGCCAGCAGTTTATCGATCGACACCTCCTACGAGCAGTACTTC
D gene: NA
V gene: TRBV27
J gene: TRBJ2-7
clone size: once

CDR3 protein: CASSLSITDTQYF
CDR3 DNA: TGCGCCAGCAGCTTGTCGATCACAGATACGCAGTATTTT
D gene: NA
V gene: TRBV5-1
J gene: TRBJ2-3
clone size: NA

CDR3 protein: CASRLPYTGELFF
CDR3 DNA: TGTGCCAGCAGGCTCCCATACACCGGGGAGCTGTTTTTT
D gene: NA
V gene: TRBV28
J gene: TRBJ2-2
clone size: NA